Below are 18 T cell receptor beta chains sequenced from a single sample in a study of control samples from healthy donors and cancer patients (TCRdb year 2020). Library preparation was by the immunoSEQ multiplex PCR assay. In its TCRdb copy, this immuneACCESS table keeps in-frame sequences only and misses some clones. Where compared with another copy, unresolved V genes explain less than half of these, and the others have no known cause. The sample table lists 170,000 or so clones, approximately 94% of them with a count of one. The ten largest account for more than 8% of the sample. The source material was blood. The receptor set was obtained from a woman aged 40 to 50 in good health.

The chain joins TRBV10-3 to TRBJ2-1; 8 nucleotides line up with TRBD1. V shed 6 bases and J 7 bases; nucleotides not matched to a gene: 5. CDR1 is ENHRY, CDR2 SYGVKD, per germline. The CDR3 loop spans 13 amino acids. The CDR3 reads CAIRQGEANEQFF. The CDR3 nucleotides are TGTGCCATCAGACAGGGGGAAGCGAATGAGCAGTTCTTC.

The genes are TRBV7-8 and TRBJ1-6; D uncertain. CDR1 is SGHVS, CDR2 FQNEAQ, per germline. The CDR3 loop spans 15 amino acids. V was trimmed by 4 bases and J by 2 bases, leaving 9 bases between them. CDR3 sequence reads: CASSSGRTYNSPLHF. The CDR3 region has the DNA TGTGCCAGCAGCTCGGGGAGGACCTATAATTCACCCCTCCACTTT.

The rearrangement uses TRBV29-1 and TRBJ2-1, with a weak D call TRBD2 (6 bases). The CDR3 totals 16 residues. V lost 1 base, J lost 0 bases, and 13 bases lay in between. Per germline, CDR1 SQVTM and CDR2 ANQGSEA. CDR3 sequence: CSVEGAGTLSYNEQFF. The CDR3 region has the DNA TGCAGCGTTGAAGGGGCCGGGACTCTCTCCTACAATGAGCAGTTCTTC.

J is TRBJ2-5 and V is TRBV5-1; possibly TRBD1 or TRBD2 for D (6 bases each). Germline CDR1 SGHRS, CDR2 YFSETQ. This CDR3 has 14 residues. Between the trimmed V and J ends, which lost 4 bases and 2 bases, there was a span of 12 bases. For the CDR3, the DNA is TGCGCCAGCAGCCTTGGGGGGCGGCAAGAGACCCAGTACTTC. Amino acids: CASSLGGRQETQYF. Complete variable domain (other parts from reference TRBV5-1 and TRBJ2-5): KAGVTQTPRYLIKTRGQQVTLSCSPISGHRSVSWYQQTPGQGLQFLFEYFSETQRNKGNFPGRFSGRQFSNSRSEMNVSTLELGDSALYLCASSLGGRQETQYFGPGTRLLVL.

The CDR3 region is CASSSRLRGQTNNSPLHF. The CDR3 DNA reads TGTGCCAGCAGCTCACGTCTTCGGGGACAGACGAATAATTCACCCCTCCACTTT. This chain connects TRBV11-2 to TRBJ1-6, with 7 bases fitting TRBD1. The CDR3 totals 18 residues. V lost 4 bases and J lost 5; bases outside the gene matches: 14. The germline V gene has CDR1 SGHAT and CDR2 FQNNGV.

This chain uses TRBV4-3 with TRBJ1-1, with a tentative D call TRBD1 (5 bases). Trimming stripped 6 bases from V and 6 bases from J, with 23 bases between. From germline, CDR1 is LGHNA and CDR2 YSLEER. The CDR3 has 16 amino acids. This chain's CDR3 is CASRPQVWAGRSEAFF. DNA of the CDR3: TGCGCCAGCAGACCCCAAGTTTGGGCAGGGCGTTCTGAAGCTTTCTTT.

The rearrangement uses TRBV19 and TRBJ1-5, with D unresolved. This CDR3 comprises 14 residues. V shed 7 bases and J shed 3 bases, with 13 bases lying between them. Per germline, CDR1 LNHDA and CDR2 SQIVND (reference sequence). The CDR3 spells CASTSGVLNQPQHF. In DNA form, the CDR3 reads TGTGCCAGTACCTCCGGGGTGCTCAATCAGCCCCAGCATTTT. The variable domain in full, with the rest retrieved from reference TRBV19 and TRBJ1-5, is DGGITQSPKYLFRKEGQNVTLSCEQNLNHDAMYWYRQDPGQGLRLIYYSQIVNDFQKGDIAEGYSVSREKKESFPLTVTSAQKNPTAFYLCASTSGVLNQPQHFGDGTRLSIL.

The J gene is TRBJ2-5, the V gene TRBV5-1; D possibly corresponds to TRBD2 (5 bases). Between the trimmed V and J ends, which lost 0 bases and 5 bases, there was a span of 11 bases. Germline V gives CDR1 SGHRS, CDR2 YFSETQ. The CDR3 consists of 14 residues. CDR3 protein: CASSLVRVRETQYF. The CDR3, as DNA: TGCGCCAGCAGCTTGGTGAGGGTGCGGGAGACCCAGTACTTC.

Comments on this clone: The sample contains more than one DNA sequence encoding this CDR3. The CDR3 DNA reads as TGCGCCAGCAGCCAAGACAGAGCAACTAATGAAAAACTGTTTTTT. It yields the protein CASSQDRATNEKLFF. The V gene is TRBV4-1, the J gene TRBJ1-4; no reliable D call. The CDR3 loop spans 15 amino acids. V lost 0 bases, J lost 0 bases, and 5 bases lay in between. Per germline, CDR1 MGHRA and CDR2 YSYEKL.

The chain is built from TRBV25-1 and TRBJ1-4, with 8 bases that match TRBD1. There are 15 residues in the CDR3. Germline assignment: CDR1 MGHDK and CDR2 SYGVNS. V was clipped by 1 base and J by 7 bases; unmatched bases: 5. CDR3 DNA sequence: TGTGCCAGCAGTGAATTCCGGGGGACAGGTGAAAAACTGTTTTTT. Amino acid sequence: CASSEFRGTGEKLFF.

The rearrangement uses TRBV7-2 and TRBJ1-6; no clear D gene. The CDR3 covers 15 residues. V dropped 4 bases and J dropped 7 bases, with 14 bases sitting between them. Germline lookup yields CDR1 SGHTA and CDR2 FQGNSA. The CDR3 region has the DNA TGTGCCAGCAGCTCCGCCCCCCATATGAATTCACCCCTCCACTTT. Translation: CASSSAPHMNSPLHF.

This chain connects TRBV4-3 to TRBJ1-2; 9 bases are shared with TRBD1. Trimming took 4 bases from V and 2 from J; bases not matched to a gene: 8. The CDR3 covers 16 residues. Per germline, CDR1 LGHNA and CDR2 YSLEER. The CDR3 sequence is CASSPTGQGKNYGYTF. Written as DNA, the CDR3 is TGCGCCAGCAGCCCTACGGGACAGGGAAAGAACTATGGCTACACCTTC.

The chain employs TRBV9 and TRBJ2-3, with D unclear. CDR1 SGDLS and CDR2 YYNGEE come from the germline V gene. Trimming removed 0 bases from V and 1 base from J, with 15 bases in between. The CDR3 has 17 residues. CDR3 nucleotide sequence: TGTGCCAGCAGCGTAGGTTCCCTTATGCTGGGCACAGATACGCAGTATTTT. Protein product: CASSVGSLMLGTDTQYF.

This rearrangement joins TRBV15 to TRBJ2-2; either TRBD1 or TRBD2 may supply D (5 bases each). The germline V and J ends were trimmed by 0 bases and 3 bases, with 8 bases remaining between them. The CDR3 loop spans 15 amino acids. Per germline, CDR1 LNHNV and CDR2 YYDKDF (reference sequence). CDR3 residues: CATSRDLGDTGELFF. The DNA for the CDR3 is TGTGCCACCAGCAGAGATCTGGGGGACACCGGGGAGCTGTTTTTT.

The gene calls are TRBV7-2 and TRBJ2-7, with TRBD2 matching over 9 bases. The CDR3 covers 16 residues. CDR1 is SGHTA and CDR2 is FQGNSA in the germline V gene. V trimming: 5 bases; J trimming: 2 bases; junction bases outside the gene matches: 10. The chain's CDR3 is CASSVGASGTAYEQYF. CDR3 DNA: TGTGCCAGCAGCGTCGGGGCTAGCGGGACCGCCTACGAGCAGTACTTC.

The V and J genes are TRBV5-1 and TRBJ1-2; D gene uncertain. The CDR3 contains 14 residues. V lost 4 bases, J lost 2 bases, and 12 bases lay in between. The V gene's germline CDR1 is SGHRS and CDR2 YFSETQ. CDR3 nucleotide sequence: TGCGCCAGCAGCCCCCGGCGGGAAAACTATGGCTACACCTTC. This encodes CASSPRRENYGYTF.

The chain employs TRBV10-3 and TRBJ1-5; 8 bases are shared with TRBD1. This CDR3 spans 16 amino acids. V dropped 5 bases and J dropped 2; count of bases not matched to a gene: 8. The germline V gene encodes CDR1 ENHRY and CDR2 SYGVKD. The CDR3 DNA sequence: TGTGCCATCAGTCGGACAGGGAATATTGGCAATCAGCCCCAGCATTTT. This sequence encodes CAISRTGNIGNQPQHF.

V gene TRBV3-1 (or the pseudogene TRBV3-2) combines with J gene TRBJ1-1; D unresolved. With 1 base removed from V and 0 bases from J, the gap between germline ends came to 12 bases. The germline gives CDR1 LGHDT, CDR2 YNNKEL (reference sequence). CDR3 length equals 16 residues. The CDR3 region is CASSQARRPVNTEAFF. The CDR3 DNA sequence: TGTGCCAGCAGCCAAGCAAGACGTCCGGTGAACACTGAAGCTTTCTTT.